A single count supports the clone carrying this T cell receptor beta chain. This entry belongs to a study of technical replicates of blood from several donors. Germline trimming cut 4 bases from V and 4 bases from J; bases unmatched to any gene: 11. In germline, CDR1 is SGHTS, CDR2 YDEGEE. This CDR3 is 16 amino acids long. Assay used: immunoSEQ multiplex PCR; TCRdb lists only in-frame clones, some missing. This sample carries about 62,000 clones, around 87% of them seen once, and the ten largest clones take about 5.2%. The chain combines TRBV5-8 with TRBJ2-5; 9 bases map to TRBD2. The source is a human donor in good health. Some clones in this sample may be carry-over from other donors' samples. The specimen sequenced was PBMCs. The CDR3 DNA follows: TGTGCCAGCAGCCCCGGGTTAGCGGGGGCGGGAGAGACCCAGTACTTC. It encodes CASSPGLAGAGETQYF.